This T cell receptor (beta chain) is drawn from a study of blood T cell repertoires in COVID-19 (dated by TCRdb to between 2020 and 2021). The study in broad terms: Collaborator samples came from the United States, Italy and Spain and covered acute and convalescent phases of COVID-19. Samples were obtained from the ongoing ImmuneRACE study (first 160 participants) and from roughly 1,300 subjects provided by 6 global collaborators. Deeply sampled blood TCRbeta repertoires from subjects exposed to, actively infected with, or recovered from COVID-19 were included in the dataset. The repertoires were made available in a free public database intended to serve as a resource for research on the immune response to SARS-CoV-2. The material from the prospective study consisted of cDNA or gDNA derived from T cells, B-cell-depleted T cells, or PBMCs. The sample metadata nearly always contained a de-identified subject ID, COVID-19 status, age in years and sex. Where available, HLA class I and class II types were taken from metadata supplied by the sample provider and were not determined by assay-based typing. What the authors observed across the whole study: The quantity of clinical and demographic metadata differed by source and by participant and was supplied without curation.

TCRbeta CDR3 regions were amplified from genomic DNA using the immunoSEQ Assay, a bias-controlled multiplex PCR. Turning to the authors' computational methods: The number of nucleated cells in each sample was estimated by amplification of reference gene primers within the assay. Sequence reads were collapsed and filtered to measure the absolute abundance of every unique TCRbeta CDR3 rearrangement. For each sample, productive Simpson clonality was calculated as the square root of Simpson's diversity index over productive rearrangements. TCRdb limited this immuneACCESS table to in-frame rearrangements with V and J called. A share of clones is missing; checked studies link under half to unresolved V genes, and the rest is unexplained. V and J calls and clone size are as listed in that table; D and trimming were resolved from the DNA. For this sample the table gives around 300,000 clones, of which 90% were detected only once. The ten largest clones capture approximately 6.8% of the sample.

One collaborating source in Seattle enrolled patients while the patients were actively infected and followed the patients over time throughout the course of disease. Collaborating institutions collected whole blood in K2EDTA tubes following their own protocols. Collaborator samples were shipped for TCRbeta analysis as frozen whole blood, isolated PBMCs, or DNA extracted from either sample type. On this clone itself: Its antigen is currently not known. It has no much larger one-base neighbor in the sample; base qualities were not kept.

What was sequenced was peripheral blood. This TCR was recovered from a woman aged 30 to 39 with COVID-19, enrolled during active disease.

CDR3 loop: CATLEREARFNEQFF. The nucleotides read TGTGCCACCCTAGAGCGGGAGGCTAGATTTAATGAGCAGTTCTTC. The V gene is TRBV10-3 and the J gene is TRBJ2-1, and 9 junctional nucleotides match TRBD2. The germline V gene encodes CDR1 ENHRY and CDR2 SYGVKD. The CDR3 contains 15 residues, cysteine and phenylalanine counted. Only CDR3 DNA remains: 45 bases, in frame from the first base. The junction shows trimming of 10 bases on V and 7 bases on J, and the gene matches do not reach 14 bases of it.